The rows below give T cell receptor beta chains drawn from one sample of a study of Ad26.COV2.S vaccination and SARS-CoV-2 variants. The method was immunoSEQ multiplex PCR; TCRdb's version includes in-frame clones alone and lacks a portion of them. Of 350,000 to 500,000 clones listed, about nine tenths were seen once; the top ten hold about 4.4%. The starting material was peripheral blood, obtained in a trial of Ad26.COV2.S vaccine versus placebo. These TCRs come from a person aged 18-60 years who received the Ad26.COV2.S COVID-19 vaccine or a placebo. Both conserved end residues are part of each CDR3. A D gene is named only where the DNA matches it firmly. Size is stated for part of the rows, as once, few or many counts, or as a class when the clone is expanded.

D gene	V gene	J gene	clone size	CDR3 DNA	CDR3 protein
TRBD1	TRBV5-1	TRBJ2-3	.	TGCGCCAGCAGCTCGGTGTTGGACAGGGAGACAGATACGCAGTATTTT	CASSSVLDRETDTQYF
TRBD1	TRBV10-3	TRBJ2-3	.	TGTGCCATCAGTGCAGCAACAGGGGCTGGGTCAGATACGCAGTATTTT	CAISAATGAGSDTQYF
.	TRBV7-9	TRBJ2-2	few	TGTGCCAGCAGCTTTACCGGGGAGCTGTTTTTT	CASSFTGELFF
TRBD1	TRBV13	TRBJ1-2	once	TGTGCCAGCAGTCTCGACAGGGGGTCTTATGGCTACACCTTC	CASSLDRGSYGYTF
.	TRBV2	TRBJ1-1	.	TGTGCCACTTCCACCTCCCCCGGACAACCCATGAACACTGAAGCTTTCTTT	CATSTSPGQPMNTEAFF
.	TRBV3-1/TRBV3-2	TRBJ2-7	.	TGTGCCAGCAGCCAAGAGGCCTACGAGCAGTACTTC	CASSQEAYEQYF
TRBD1	TRBV28	TRBJ1-5	.	TGTGCCAGCAGTACCGGAACAGGGGGCTGGCAGCCCCAGCATTTT	CASSTGTGGWQPQHF
TRBD2	TRBV4-3	TRBJ2-2	.	TGCGCCAGCAGCCAAGACCTAGCGGGAGGTGTCGGGGAGCTGTTTTTT	CASSQDLAGGVGELFF
TRBD2	TRBV9	TRBJ2-2	.	TGTGCCAGCAGCCCCCGTGTTGGTAGCGGGAGTTCCCCCGGGGAGCTGTTTTTT	CASSPRVGSGSSPGELFF
.	TRBV6-5	TRBJ1-2	.	TGTGCCACCTTAAGGGGATATGGCTACACCTTC	CATLRGYGYTF
TRBD1	TRBV6-6	TRBJ2-5	.	TGTGCCAGCAGTTACTCGGGGACAGGGGGGACCCAGTACTTC	CASSYSGTGGTQYF
.	TRBV18	TRBJ1-2	once	TGTGCCAGCTCACCAACGACCGATGATGGCTACACCTTC	CASSPTTDDGYTF
TRBD1	TRBV19	TRBJ2-5	.	TGTGCCAGTAGTACGGGACAGTCGCACCAAGAGACCCAGTACTTC	CASSTGQSHQETQYF
TRBD1	TRBV6-5	TRBJ2-1	.	TGTGCCAGCAGCCGGGACAGGGGGCTGCGGAATGAGCAGTTCTTC	CASSRDRGLRNEQFF
.	TRBV2	TRBJ2-1	.	TGTGCCAGCAGCCGGGGCCGAAATGAGCAGTTCTTC	CASSRGRNEQFF
TRBD1	TRBV10-3	TRBJ2-1	.	TGTGCCATCAGCCCGGGACAGGGACACAATGAGCAGTTCTTC	CAISPGQGHNEQFF
.	TRBV28	TRBJ2-7	once	TGTGCCAGCAGTTTCAATCGGGGGCCCTACGAGCAGTACTTC	CASSFNRGPYEQYF
TRBD2	TRBV14	TRBJ2-2	.	TGTGCCAGCAGCCAAGGGCCTGGCGGGAGGCTTAACACCGGGGAGCTGTTTTTT	CASSQGPGGRLNTGELFF
.	TRBV6-2/TRBV6-3	TRBJ2-7	.	TGTGCCAGCAGTTACTCGAGGGGATACGAGCAGTACTTC	CASSYSRGYEQYF
TRBD2	TRBV30	TRBJ2-7	.	TGTGCCTGGAGCCCAGAGGTAGCGGGAGACGAGCAGTACTTC	CAWSPEVAGDEQYF
TRBD2	TRBV6-4	TRBJ2-1	once	TGTGCCAGCAGTGACGCGACTAGCGGGAGACAGTTCTTC	CASSDATSGRQFF
TRBD2	TRBV7-9	TRBJ2-2	once	TGTGCCAGCAGCTTAACGGCGGGTAGCGGGAGGGCCGGTACCGGGGAGCTGTTTTTT	CASSLTAGSGRAGTGELFF